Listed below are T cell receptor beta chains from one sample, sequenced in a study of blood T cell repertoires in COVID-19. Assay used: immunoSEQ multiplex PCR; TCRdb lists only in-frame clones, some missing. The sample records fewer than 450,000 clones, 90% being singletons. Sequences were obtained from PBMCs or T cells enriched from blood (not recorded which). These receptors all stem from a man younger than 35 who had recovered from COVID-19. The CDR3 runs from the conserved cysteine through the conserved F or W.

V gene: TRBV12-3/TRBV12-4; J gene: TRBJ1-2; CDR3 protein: CASSSFYSYGYTF
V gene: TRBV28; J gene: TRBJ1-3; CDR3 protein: CASTVRRAPSGNTIYF
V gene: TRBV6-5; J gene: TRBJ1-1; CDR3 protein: CAAGIMNTEAFF
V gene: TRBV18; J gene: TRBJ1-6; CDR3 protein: CASSPPGTGILTPLHF
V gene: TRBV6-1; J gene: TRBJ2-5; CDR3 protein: CASSEPFWRGRAETQYF
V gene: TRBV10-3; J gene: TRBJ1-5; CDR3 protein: CAITGQQDQPQHF
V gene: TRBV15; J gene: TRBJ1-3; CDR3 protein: CATSRVGVTGGNTIYF
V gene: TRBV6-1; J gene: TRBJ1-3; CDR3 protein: CASSEVRGNTIYF
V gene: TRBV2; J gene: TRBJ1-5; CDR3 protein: CASGTENQPQHF
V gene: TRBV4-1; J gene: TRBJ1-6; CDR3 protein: CASSQEDRDGPPLHF
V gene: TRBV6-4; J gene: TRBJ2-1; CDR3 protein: CASGQTSYNEQFF
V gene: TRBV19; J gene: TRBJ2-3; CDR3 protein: CASSRLQITDTQYF
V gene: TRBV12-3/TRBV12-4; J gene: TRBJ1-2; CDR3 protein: CASSLRGYTF
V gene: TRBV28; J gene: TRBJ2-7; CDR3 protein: CASSPYRGLYEQYF
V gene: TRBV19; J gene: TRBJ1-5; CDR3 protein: CASSMVRGNQPQHF
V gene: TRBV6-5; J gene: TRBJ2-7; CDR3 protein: CASTSGTGAYEQYF
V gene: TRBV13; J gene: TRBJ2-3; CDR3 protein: CASSPSGGTQYF
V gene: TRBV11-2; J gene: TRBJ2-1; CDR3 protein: CASSLDWTGRKNEQFF
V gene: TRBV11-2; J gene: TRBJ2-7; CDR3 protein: CASSPSGRDRFSYEQYF
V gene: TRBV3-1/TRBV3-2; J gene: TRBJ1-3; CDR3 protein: CASSQDFSIGTIYF
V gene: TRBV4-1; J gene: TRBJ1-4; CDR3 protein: CASSQTGGRGEKLFF
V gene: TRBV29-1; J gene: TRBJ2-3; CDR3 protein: CSVARTGGSDTQYF
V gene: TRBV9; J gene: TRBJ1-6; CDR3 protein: CASSPTDGSPLHF
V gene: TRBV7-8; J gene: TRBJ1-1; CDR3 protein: CASSLVRRADTEAFF
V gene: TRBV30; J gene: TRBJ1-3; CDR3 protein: CAWSFGQNSGNTIYF
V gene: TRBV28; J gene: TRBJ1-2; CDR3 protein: CASKPGQVLFSGYTF
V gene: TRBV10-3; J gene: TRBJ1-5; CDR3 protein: CAISAGDRENQPQHF
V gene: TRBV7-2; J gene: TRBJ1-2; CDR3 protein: CASSPPTDSYGYTF
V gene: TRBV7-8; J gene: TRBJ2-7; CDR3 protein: CASSPPGKAGVSDEQYF
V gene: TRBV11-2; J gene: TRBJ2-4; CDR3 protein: CASSPGEGIQYF
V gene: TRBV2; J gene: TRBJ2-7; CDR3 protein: CASSGTDRNEQYF
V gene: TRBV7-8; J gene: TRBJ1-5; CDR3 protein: CASSLDSGIRQPQHF
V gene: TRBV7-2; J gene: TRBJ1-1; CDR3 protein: CASSSVLEAFF
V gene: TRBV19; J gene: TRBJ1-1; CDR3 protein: CASSRQGPRSAPMNTEAFF
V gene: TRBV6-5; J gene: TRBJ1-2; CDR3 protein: CASSWDRVSYGYTF
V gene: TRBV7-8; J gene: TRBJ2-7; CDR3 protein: CASSFYADMSSSYEQYF
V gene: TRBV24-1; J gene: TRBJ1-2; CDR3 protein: CATSDQGSGYGYTF